Shown below are 7 T cell receptor beta chains from a single sample sequenced in a study of blood T cell repertoires in COVID-19. Clones were read by immunoSEQ multiplex PCR, and TCRdb kept only the in-frame ones, dropping some. The sample shows about 300,000 clones, less than 85% of them seen only once. The source material was peripheral blood. The source of these receptors is a human donor with COVID-19, enrolled during active disease. The donor label of this sample is uncertain.

The chain recombines TRBV29-1 with TRBJ2-2, with 11 bases aligning to TRBD1. CDR3 size: 14 residues. Per germline, CDR1 SQVTM and CDR2 ANQGSEA. The CDR3 nucleotides are TGCAGTGGGAGGACAGGGGGCAGTGGCGGGGAGCTGTTTTTT. This codes for CSGRTGGSGGELFF.

The V and J genes are TRBV11-3 and TRBJ2-3; no reliable D call. Trimming took 1 base from V and 3 from J, leaving 14 bases between them. The CDR3 extends over 16 amino acids. The germline V gene encodes CDR1 SGHNT and CDR2 YENEEA. The CDR3 is CASSLGSVRETDTQYF. CDR3 coding DNA: TGTGCCAGCAGCTTAGGGAGTGTTCGAGAAACAGATACGCAGTATTTT.

The chain employs TRBV2 and TRBJ2-7; the match to TRBD2 covers 13 bases. The CDR3 length is 14 residues. Germline V gives CDR1 SNHLY, CDR2 FYNNEI. The trim removed 8 bases at V and 6 bases at J, leaving 7 bases unmatched. The CDR3 sequence is CASLWTSGSREQYF. The CDR3 DNA reads TGTGCCAGCCTTTGGACTAGCGGGAGTCGCGAGCAGTACTTC.

The V call is TRBV28, the J call TRBJ2-1; 10 bases align to TRBD2. Germline CDR1 and CDR2: MDHEN and SYDVKM. The J segment lost 9 bases and the V segment lost 4 bases, leaving 9 bases of the junction unmatched. The CDR3 length is 15 residues. The CDR3 here is CASSSNSGRKGEQFF. For the CDR3, the DNA is TGTGCCAGCAGTTCCAATAGCGGGAGGAAGGGTGAGCAGTTCTTC.

The rearrangement links TRBV11-2 to TRBJ2-1; 9 bases are a match to TRBD1. The CDR3 is 15 residues long. CDR1 SGHAT and CDR2 FQNNGV come from the germline V gene. V shed 5 bases, J shed 3 bases, and the junction held 5 bases outside the gene matches. CDR3 in amino acids: CASSIGQGYYNEQFF. The DNA of the CDR3 is TGTGCCAGCAGCATAGGACAGGGGTACTACAATGAGCAGTTCTTC.

The V call is TRBV5-6, the J call TRBJ2-7; 10 bases fit TRBD1. Germline V gene sequence: CDR1 SGHDT, CDR2 YYEEEE. The CDR3 spans 14 residues. V gave up 3 bases and J gave up 2 bases; unmatched junction bases: 2. The CDR3 protein is CASSSGTGAYEQYF. DNA for the CDR3: TGTGCCAGCAGCTCCGGGACAGGGGCCTACGAGCAGTACTTC.

This rearrangement joins TRBV19 to TRBJ2-2; 8 nucleotides agree with TRBD2. The CDR3 length is 14 residues. Germline V gene lookup returns CDR1 LNHDA and CDR2 SQIVND (reference sequence). V was clipped by 2 bases and J by 8 bases; unmatched bases: 4. The CDR3 region has the DNA TGTGCCAGTAGTATAACGGGAGGGGTGGGGGAGCTGTTTTTT. Its translation is CASSITGGVGELFF. Filled out from reference TRBV19 and TRBJ2-2, the complete variable domain reads DGGITQSPKYLFRKEGQNVTLSCEQNLNHDAMYWYRQDPGQGLRLIYYSQIVNDFQKGDIAEGYSVSREKKESFPLTVTSAQKNPTAFYLCASSITGGVGELFFGEGSRLTVL.